This T cell receptor (beta chain) is drawn from a study of response to subunit inactivated influenza vaccine (dated by TCRdb to 2016 to 2018). General notes on the study: Deep quantitative profiling of the T cell receptor repertoire was used in the study to follow responses to a trivalent subunit inactivated influenza vaccine. What the work shows at the level of the full study, not this receptor alone: It was suggested by the authors that each seasonal influenza vaccination may recruit only a limited number of new T cells.

The intended sense of this specimen's time point label: 40 to 45 days after influenza vaccine administration. The library was obtained by RT-PCR. Sequenced on an Illumina HiSeq 2500. The raw public data were reprocessed by TCRdb itself: fastp quality trimming at Q25, MiXCR clonotype calling, in-frame beta chains only. Rows with a matching CDR3 protein are joined into one entry that keeps the most common DNA and genes. In this sample the table shows fewer than 650,000 distinct CDR3 sequences, 10% to 15% of which occur a single time. Clones ranked in the top ten supply about an eighth of the sample. The cysteine opens and the phenylalanine closes a CDR3 of 15 amino acids. Left in the record is the CDR3 DNA by itself, 45 bases read in frame from the first base. V and J are trimmed by 0 bases and 7 bases, and the gene matches miss 4 bases of the junction. CDR1 and CDR2 (SGDLS, YYNGEE) derive from the germline V gene.

Ten or more counts support this clonotype. What antigen it recognizes has not been identified. Per-base quality was not reported, and no clone a single base away is much larger than it. Sequenced here: PBMCs from blood, sampled roughly 45 days after vaccination. This clonotype was sampled from a man over 45 who received an inactivated influenza vaccine. Donor details come from another sample of the same person, matched by shared clones. The chain is encoded by TRBV9 joined to TRBJ1-5, with 10 bases in between that match TRBD1. The sequenced DNA is TGTGCCAGCAGCGTAGGACAGGGGGCCGGGCAGCCCCAGCATTTT. Its amino acids are CASSVGQGAGQPQHF. The reference TRBV9 and TRBJ1-5 proteins fill in what lies around the CDR3, so the full variable domain reads DSGVTQTPKHLITATGQRVTLRCSPRSGDLSVYWYQQSLDQGLQFLIQYYNGEERAKGNILERFSAQQFPDLHSELNLSSLELGDSALYFCASSVGQGAGQPQHFGDGTRLSIL.